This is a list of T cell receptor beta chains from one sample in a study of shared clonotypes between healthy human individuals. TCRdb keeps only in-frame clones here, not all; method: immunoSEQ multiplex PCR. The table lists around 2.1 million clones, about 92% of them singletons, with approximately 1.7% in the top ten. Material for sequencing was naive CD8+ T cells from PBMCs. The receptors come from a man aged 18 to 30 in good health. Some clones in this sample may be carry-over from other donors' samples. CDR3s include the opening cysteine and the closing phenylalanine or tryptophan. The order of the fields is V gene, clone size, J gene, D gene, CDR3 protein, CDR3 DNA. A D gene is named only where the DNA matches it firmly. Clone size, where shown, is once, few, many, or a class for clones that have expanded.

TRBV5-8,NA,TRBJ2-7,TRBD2,CASSFLGRDWTSGIYEQYF,TGTGCCAGCAGCTTTCTCGGGCGAGACTGGACTAGCGGGATCTACGAGCAGTACTTC
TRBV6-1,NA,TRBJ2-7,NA,CASLTTGRISYEQYF,TGTGCCAGCCTTACAACGGGACGGATCTCCTACGAGCAGTACTTC
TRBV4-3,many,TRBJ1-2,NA,CASSQEIQGNYGYTF,TGCGCCAGCAGCCAAGAGATACAGGGTAACTATGGCTACACCTTC
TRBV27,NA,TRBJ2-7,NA,CASSLSAGAPYEQYF,TGTGCCAGCAGTTTATCTGCAGGGGCCCCCTACGAGCAGTACTTC
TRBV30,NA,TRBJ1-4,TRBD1,CAWSGGQGWSEKLFF,TGTGCCTGGAGTGGGGGACAGGGATGGAGTGAAAAACTGTTTTTT
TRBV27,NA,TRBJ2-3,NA,CASSFLVDPDTQYF,TGTGCCAGCAGTTTTCTGGTGGACCCAGATACGCAGTATTTT
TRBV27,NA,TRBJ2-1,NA,CASSLGDSYNEQFF,TGTGCCAGCAGTTTAGGAGACTCCTACAATGAGCAGTTCTTC
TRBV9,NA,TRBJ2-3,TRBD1,CASSPPDRGPDTQYF,TGTGCCAGCAGCCCCCCGGACAGGGGTCCGGATACGCAGTATTTT
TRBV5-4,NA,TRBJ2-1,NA,CASSFGRNEQFF,TGTGCCAGCAGCTTCGGGCGGAATGAGCAGTTCTTC
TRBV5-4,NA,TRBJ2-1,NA,CASSPRLGEQFF,TGTGCCAGCAGCCCCCGGTTGGGTGAGCAGTTCTTC
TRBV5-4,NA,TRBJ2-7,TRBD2,CASSSGTSGSFTYEQYF,TGTGCCAGCAGTTCCGGGACTAGCGGGAGCTTCACCTACGAGCAGTACTTC
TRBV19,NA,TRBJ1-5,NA,CASSIVDSSNQPQHF,TGTGCCAGTAGTATAGTGGACAGTAGCAATCAGCCCCAGCATTTT
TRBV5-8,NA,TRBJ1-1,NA,CASSLPGGGGTEAFF,TGTGCCAGCAGCTTGCCGGGAGGGGGAGGTACTGAAGCTTTCTTT
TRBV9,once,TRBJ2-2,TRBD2,CASSVGSGSHTGELFF,TGTGCCAGCAGCGTAGGGAGCGGGAGCCACACCGGGGAGCTGTTTTTT
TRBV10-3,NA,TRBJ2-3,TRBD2,CAIRDGASGRNPSTDTQYF,TGTGCCATCAGGGATGGAGCTAGCGGGAGGAACCCTAGCACAGATACGCAGTATTTT
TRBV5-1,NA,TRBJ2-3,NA,CASSFDRSTDTQYF,TGCGCCAGCAGCTTCGACAGGAGCACAGATACGCAGTATTTT
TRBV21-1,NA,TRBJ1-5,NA,CASTGPLWGGNQPQHF,TGTGCCAGCACCGGACCACTCTGGGGTGGCAATCAGCCCCAGCATTTT
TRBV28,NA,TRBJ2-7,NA,CASREKSGVPYEQYF,TGTGCCAGCAGAGAGAAAAGTGGGGTCCCCTACGAGCAGTACTTC
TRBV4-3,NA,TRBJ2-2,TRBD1,CASSPRTGAWTGELFF,TGCGCCAGCAGCCCCAGGACAGGGGCATGGACCGGGGAGCTGTTTTTT
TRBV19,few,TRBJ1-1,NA,CASSISGAAEAFF,TGTGCCAGTAGTATCTCAGGGGCGGCTGAAGCTTTCTTT
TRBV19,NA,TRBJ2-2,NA,CASLQGDTGELFF,TGTGCCAGCTTACAGGGAGACACCGGGGAGCTGTTTTTT
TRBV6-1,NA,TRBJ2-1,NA,CASIASPRVRNEQFF,TGTGCCAGCATCGCGTCTCCCCGCGTTCGAAATGAGCAGTTCTTC
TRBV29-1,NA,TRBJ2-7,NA,CSVYGTHYEQYF,TGCAGCGTTTATGGGACCCACTACGAGCAGTACTTC
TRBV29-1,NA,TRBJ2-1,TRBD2,CSEAGSSYNEQFF,TGCAGCGAAGCGGGGAGCTCCTACAATGAGCAGTTCTTC
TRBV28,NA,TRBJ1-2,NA,CASSLLVHYGYTF,TGTGCCAGCAGTTTATTGGTACACTATGGCTACACCTTC
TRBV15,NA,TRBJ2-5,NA,CATSLAGGTQYF,TGTGCCACCAGCTTAGCCGGAGGGACCCAGTACTTC
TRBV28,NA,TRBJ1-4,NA,CASRTRDLNEKLFF,TGTGCCAGCAGGACCCGGGATCTTAATGAAAAACTGTTTTTT
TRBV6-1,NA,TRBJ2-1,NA,CASSDGVLPYNEQFF,TGTGCCAGCAGTGATGGGGTTCTACCCTACAATGAGCAGTTCTTC
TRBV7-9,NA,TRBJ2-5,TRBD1,CASNRGPSGGSRETQYF,TGTGCCAGCAACAGGGGGCCTAGCGGAGGCTCTCGGGAAACCCAGTACTTC
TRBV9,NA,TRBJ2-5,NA,CASSVGGALETQYF,TGTGCCAGCAGCGTAGGTGGAGCCCTGGAGACCCAGTACTTC
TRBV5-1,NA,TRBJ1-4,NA,CASSLDISVSNEKLFF,TGCGCCAGCAGCTTGGATATCAGTGTTTCTAATGAAAAACTGTTTTTT
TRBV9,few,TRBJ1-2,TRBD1,CASSPRQGGHYGYTF,TGTGCCAGCAGCCCCCGACAGGGAGGGCACTATGGCTACACCTTC
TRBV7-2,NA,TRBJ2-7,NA,CASSLGLTAYEQYF,TGTGCCAGCAGCTTAGGACTGACAGCCTACGAGCAGTACTTC
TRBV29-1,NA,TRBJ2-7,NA,CSAEGEREQYF,TGCAGCGCGGAGGGAGAGCGCGAGCAGTACTTC